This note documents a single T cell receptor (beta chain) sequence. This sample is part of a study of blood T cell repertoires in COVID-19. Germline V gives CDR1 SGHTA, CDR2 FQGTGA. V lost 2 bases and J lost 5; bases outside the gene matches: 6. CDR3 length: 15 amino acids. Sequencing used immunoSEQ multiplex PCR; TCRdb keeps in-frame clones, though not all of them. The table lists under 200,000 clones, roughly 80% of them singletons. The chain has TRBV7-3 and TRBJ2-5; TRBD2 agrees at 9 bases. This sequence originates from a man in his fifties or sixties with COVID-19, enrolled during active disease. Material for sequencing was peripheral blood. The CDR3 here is CASSLLNSGSETQYF. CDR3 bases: TGTGCCAGCAGCTTATTGAATAGCGGGAGTGAGACCCAGTACTTC.